The entry that follows covers one T cell receptor (beta chain) sequence. The authors ran a second PCR of roughly 7 to 11 cycles using a sample-barcoded 5' primer and a J-beta primer mix. The template-switch adaptor was a 5' adaptor with 12 random nucleotides. It tagged each cDNA molecule. TCRdb reprocessed the 5' RACE reads with MiXCR, giving one entry per CDR3 protein. The table has 1.8 million or so distinct CDR3 sequences, roughly 43% seen once. This sample is drawn from a study of blood T cells in healthy people across ages. V trimming: 3 bases; J trimming: 6 bases; junction bases outside the gene matches: 8. The CDR3 consists of 16 residues.

The material sequenced was blood. V is TRBV12-3 or TRBV12-4 and J is TRBJ2-3; 11 nucleotides line up with TRBD1. The origin of this receptor is a human donor in good health. CDR3 coding DNA: TGTGCCAGCAGTTTGGGACAGGGGGTGAATGTGGATACGCAGTATTTT. Translating it yields CASSLGQGVNVDTQYF.